This T cell receptor beta chain came from a study of cytomegalovirus exposure and HLA in healthy donors. About the study: The 100 to 150 validation repertoires and the approximately 670 first-cohort repertoires shared a platform, a later analysis reported.

Study conclusions and caveats: TCR beta chains numbering 150 to 200 were designated cytomegalovirus-associated. It was reported that the classifier diagnosed cytomegalovirus status with high specificity and sensitivity in both the original and validation cohorts. In vitro checks showed that a few CMV-associated chains really do target CMV antigens.

After removal of 5 bases from V and 7 bases from J, the junction contained 10 bases not matched to a gene. Germline CDR1 is SEHNR and CDR2 is FQNEAQ (reference sequence). This CDR3 spans 14 amino acids. For this clone: Its target is not known.

Some clones are missing from TCRdb's copy, which holds only in-frame ones; the method was immunoSEQ multiplex PCR. Of tens of thousands of clones in the sample, 93% were seen once. Sequenced input: PBMCs. This TCR was sampled from a woman in her 30s in good health and CMV-seronegative. The J gene is TRBJ1-1, the V gene TRBV7-9; 7 bases line up with TRBD1. In DNA form, the CDR3 reads TGTGCCAGCAGCAGCTGGACAGGACAAAATGAAGCTTTCTTT. Protein: CASSSWTGQNEAFF.